One and the same sample provided the 10 T cell receptor delta chains below, sequenced in a study of γδ T cells in repeated Plasmodium falciparum infection. Vgamma9/Vdelta2+ and Vdelta2-negative gammadelta T cells were flow-sorted from PBMC for bulk sequencing. TCRdb reanalysed the multiplex PCR reads via CATT. Counted here are under 50,000 delta-chain clones, 1.6% occurring once; the ten biggest clones make up about 8.3%. The sequencing sample was made of gamma-delta T cells from blood. These TCRs come from a pool of human donors (malaria-infected and uninfected, not separated).

This clone was seen ten or more times. This is likely an artifact of a read error, given a far larger clone one base away. Other DNA sequences within the sample encode an identical CDR3. The chain joins TRDV1 to TRDJ1, with TRDD3 matching 7 bases. The CDR3 loop spans 19 amino acids. In germline, CDR1 is TSWWSYY, CDR2 QGS. CDR3 bases: TGTGCTCTTGGGGAATCTACGCAGTACTGGGGAGTGTACACCGATAAGCTCATCTTT. This codes for CALGESTQYWGVYTDKLIF.

By frequency in the sample, this clone is medium-sized. V is TRDV2 and J is TRDJ1; TRDD3 aligns across 8 bases. V was pared by 0 bases and J by 0 bases, with 14 bases of the junction left unmatched. The CDR3 totals 19 residues. Germline V gene lookup returns CDR1 GEAIGNYY and CDR2 EKD. The chain's CDR3 is CACDTVLTWGNENTDKLIF. DNA for the CDR3: TGTGCCTGTGACACCGTCTTAACCTGGGGGAATGAAAACACCGATAAACTCATCTTT.

On this clone itself: TCRdb's listed protein matches a much larger clone and diverges from this DNA's translation at residue 18, likely through a read error; the protein shown comes from the DNA. The chain couples TRDV1 to TRDJ1; 12 bases fit TRDD3. In the absence of a J gene in TCRdb, the DNA was matched to germline to assign it here. CDR3 length equals 32 residues. Germline V gene data show CDR1 as TSWWSYY and CDR2 as QGS. After removal of 5 bases from V and 0 bases from J, the junction contained 52 bases not matched to a gene. The CDR3 here is CALGTPIPGHSRTTHSRYWGIPLIRYTDKLIF. CDR3 coding DNA: TGTGCTCTTGGGACTCCAATACCCGGCCACTCCCGCACTACCCACTCCCGATACTGGGGGATACCCCTGATTCGTTACACCGATAAACTCATCTTT.

This clone occurred many times. Germline and junction disagree at one end, which may indicate a read error. The chain is built from TRDV2 and TRDJ1; D possibly corresponds to TRDD2 (5 bases). Here the J gene came from matching the DNA to germline, since TCRdb omits it. Germline V gene data show CDR1 as GEAIGNYY and CDR2 as EKD. This CDR3 comprises 14 residues. CDR3 in amino acids: CACDFPSLPHKLIF. In nucleotides, the CDR3 is TGTGCTTGTGACTTCCCCTCTCTGCCCCATAAACTCATCTTT.

In regard to this clone: The TCRdb protein comes from a much larger clone and disagrees with this DNA's translation at residue 9, likely due to a read error; the protein given here is derived from the DNA. This sequence joins TRDV1 and TRDJ1; 8 bases map to TRDD3. The germline V gene encodes CDR1 TSWWSYY and CDR2 QGS. Trimming removed 5 bases from V and 2 bases from J; junction bases left unmatched: 25. The CDR3 loop spans 21 amino acids. CDR3 sequence: CALGPQRAYFGIRGRTDKLIF. Written as DNA, the CDR3 is TGTGCTCTTGGGCCCCAGAGGGCGTACTTTGGGATACGGGGAAGGACCGATAAACTCATCTTT.

As for this clone: This is likely an artifact of a read error, given a far larger clone one base away. The same CDR3 arises from other DNA sequences in this sample as well. The V call is TRDV1, the J call TRDJ1; TRDD2 might be the D (5 bases). The CDR3 covers 18 residues. Germline CDR1 TSWWSYY, CDR2 QGS. Trimming took 0 bases from V and 0 from J, leaving 17 bases between them. The CDR3, as DNA: TGTGCTCTTGGGGAACTTCGGCAATTCCTGCCGTACACCGATAAACTCATCTTT. Its translation is CALGELRQFLPYTDKLIF.

This clone was detected only a few times. TCRdb has a much larger clone's protein, which differs at residue 12 from the translation of this DNA, likely because of a read error; what is shown is the protein translated from the DNA. This sequence joins TRDV2 and TRDJ1, with TRDD3 identical over 12 bases. The J gene comes from matching the DNA to germline here; TCRdb lacks it. Trimming at V came to 1 base and at J to 9 bases, leaving 11 bases not matched to a gene. Germline V lookup: CDR1 GEAIGNYY, CDR2 EKD. The CDR3 runs to 16 residues. The CDR3 protein is CACDTVELGDTEELIF. CDR3 coding DNA: TGTGCCTGTGACACAGTAGAACTGGGGGATACCGAGGAACTCATCTTT.

This clone has ten or more counts. A far larger clone is a single base away, which makes a read error likely. Other DNA sequences within the sample encode an identical CDR3. The chain has TRDV3 and TRDJ1; D might be TRDD3 (5 bases). The CDR3 has 19 amino acids. Germline-derived CDR1 and CDR2 are TVYSNPD and GDNSRS (reference sequence). V gave up 5 bases and J gave up 1 base, with 32 bases separating them. This CDR3 is CAIRAHSELCESATDKLIF. The CDR3 DNA reads as TGTGCCATACGTGCTCATTCTGAACTGTGCGAAAGTGCCACCGATAAACTCATCTTT.

Remarks on this clone: The protein in TCRdb stems from a much larger clone and differs at residue 5 from this DNA's translation, likely a read error; here the protein is translated from the DNA. Other DNA variants within this sample encode the same CDR3. The chain joins TRDV1 to TRDJ1; D is uncertain. The germline CDR1 and CDR2 sequences are TSWWSYY and QGS. The CDR3 contains 16 residues. The CDR3 DNA reads TGTGCTCTTGGGGTCGAACAGCCCGCATACACCGATAAGCTCATCTTT. Its translation is CALGVEQPAYTDKLIF.

To note about this clone: The protein held in TCRdb is that of a much larger clone and does not match this DNA's translation at residue 14, likely because of a read error; the protein shown is translated from the DNA. The genes are TRDV1 and TRDJ1; possibly TRDD3 for D (5 bases). The J gene was missing in TCRdb and was found by matching the end of the DNA to germline. The CDR3 sequence is 19 residues long. V dropped 4 bases and J dropped 3 bases, with 27 bases sitting between them. Germline lookup yields CDR1 TSWWSYY and CDR2 QGS. For the CDR3, the DNA is TGTGCTCTTGGGGTTTTACGGCAGGGGGCCCGGAGCTTCGCCGATAAACTCATCTTT. It translates to CALGVLRQGARSFADKLIF.